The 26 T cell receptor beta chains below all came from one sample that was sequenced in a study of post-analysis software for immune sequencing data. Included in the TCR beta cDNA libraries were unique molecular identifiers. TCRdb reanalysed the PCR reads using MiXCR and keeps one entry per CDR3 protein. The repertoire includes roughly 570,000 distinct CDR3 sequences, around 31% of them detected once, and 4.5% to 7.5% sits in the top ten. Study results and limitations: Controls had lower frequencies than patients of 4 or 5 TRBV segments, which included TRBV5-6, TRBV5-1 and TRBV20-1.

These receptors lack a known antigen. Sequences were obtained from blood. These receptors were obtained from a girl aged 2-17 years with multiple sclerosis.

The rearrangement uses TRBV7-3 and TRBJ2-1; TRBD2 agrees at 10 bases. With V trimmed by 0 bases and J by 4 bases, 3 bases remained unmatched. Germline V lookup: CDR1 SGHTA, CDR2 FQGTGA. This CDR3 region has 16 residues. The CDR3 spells CASSLTELAGYNEQFF. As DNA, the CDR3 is TGTGCCAGCAGCTTAACGGAACTAGCGGGGTACAATGAGCAGTTCTTC.

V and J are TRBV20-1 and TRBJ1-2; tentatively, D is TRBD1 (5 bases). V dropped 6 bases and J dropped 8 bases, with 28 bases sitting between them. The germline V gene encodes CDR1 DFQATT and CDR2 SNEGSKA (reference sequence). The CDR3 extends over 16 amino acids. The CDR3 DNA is TGCAGTGCCCTCCCCCCAGGGACGGACTATGCGGGGGGCTACACCTTC. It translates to CSALPPGTDYAGGYTF.

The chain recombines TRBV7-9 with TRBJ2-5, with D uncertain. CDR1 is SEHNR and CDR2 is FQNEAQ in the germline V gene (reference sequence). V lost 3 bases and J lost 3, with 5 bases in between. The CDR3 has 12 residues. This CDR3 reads CASSFAEETQYF. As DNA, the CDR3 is TGTGCCAGCAGCTTCGCGGAAGAGACCCAGTACTTC.

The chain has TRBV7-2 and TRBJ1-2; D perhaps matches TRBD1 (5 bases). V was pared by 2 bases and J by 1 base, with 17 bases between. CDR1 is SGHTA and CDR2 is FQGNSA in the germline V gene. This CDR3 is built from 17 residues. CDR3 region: CASSLWQGQWGNYGYTF. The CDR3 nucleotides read TGTGCCAGCAGCTTATGGCAGGGCCAATGGGGTAACTATGGCTACACCTTC.

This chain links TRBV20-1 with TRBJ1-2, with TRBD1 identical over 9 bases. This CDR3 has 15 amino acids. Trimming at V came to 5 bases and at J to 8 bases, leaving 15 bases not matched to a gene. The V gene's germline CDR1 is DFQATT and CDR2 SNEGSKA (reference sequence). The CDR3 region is CSARAPGQGVRGYTF. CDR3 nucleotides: TGCAGTGCTCGAGCCCCGGGACAGGGCGTTAGGGGCTACACCTTC.

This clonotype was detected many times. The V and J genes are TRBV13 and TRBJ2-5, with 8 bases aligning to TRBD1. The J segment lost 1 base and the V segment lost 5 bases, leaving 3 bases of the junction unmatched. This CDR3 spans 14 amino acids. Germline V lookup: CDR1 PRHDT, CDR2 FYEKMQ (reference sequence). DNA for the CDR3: TGTGCCAGCAGCCGGACAGGGTCCCAAGAGACCCAGTACTTC. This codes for CASSRTGSQETQYF. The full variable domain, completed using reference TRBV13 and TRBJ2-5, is AAGVIQSPRHLIKEKRETATLKCYPIPRHDTVYWYQQGPGQDPQFLISFYEKMQSDKGSIPDRFSAQQFSDYHSELNMSSLELGDSALYFCASSRTGSQETQYFGPGTRLLVL.

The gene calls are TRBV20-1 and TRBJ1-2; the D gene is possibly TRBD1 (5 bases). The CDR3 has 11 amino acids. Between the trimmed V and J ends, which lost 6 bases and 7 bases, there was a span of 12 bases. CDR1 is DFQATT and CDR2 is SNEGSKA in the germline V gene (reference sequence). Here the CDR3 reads CSAETVTGYTF. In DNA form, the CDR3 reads TGCAGTGCCGAGACAGTAACTGGCTACACCTTC.

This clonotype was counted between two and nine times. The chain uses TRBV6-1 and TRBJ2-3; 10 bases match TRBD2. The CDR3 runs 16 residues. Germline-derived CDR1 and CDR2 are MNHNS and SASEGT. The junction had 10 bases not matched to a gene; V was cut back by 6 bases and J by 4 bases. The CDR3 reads CASRAPSGGWSDTQYF. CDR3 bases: TGTGCCAGCAGAGCTCCTAGCGGGGGTTGGTCAGATACGCAGTATTTT.

Here the CDR3 DNA reads TGTGCCAGCAGCTTAGCCCTAGGCGGCACAGATACGCAGTATTTT. It codes for CASSLALGGTDTQYF. This rearrangement joins TRBV7-2 to TRBJ2-3; unclear D gene. There are 15 residues in the CDR3. The germline gives CDR1 SGHTA, CDR2 FQGNSA. V lost 0 bases to trimming and J lost 1 base, with 8 bases between them.

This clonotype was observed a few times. The CDR3 spells CASSPGASLYEQYF. CDR3 DNA sequence: TGTGCCAGCAGCCCGGGAGCATCCCTTTACGAGCAGTACTTC. V is TRBV3-1 and J is TRBJ2-7; D may be TRBD2 (6 bases). Trimming took off 4 bases at V and 4 bases at J, with 14 bases between the two ends. This CDR3 has 14 residues. Germline V gives CDR1 LGHDT, CDR2 YNNKEL (reference sequence).

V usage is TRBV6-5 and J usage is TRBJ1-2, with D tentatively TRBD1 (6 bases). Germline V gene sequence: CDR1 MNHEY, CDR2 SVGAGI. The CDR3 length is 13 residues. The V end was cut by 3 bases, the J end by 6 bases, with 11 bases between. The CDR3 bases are TGTGCCAGCAGTTATTCAGGGGTCGATGGCTACACCTTC. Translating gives CASSYSGVDGYTF.

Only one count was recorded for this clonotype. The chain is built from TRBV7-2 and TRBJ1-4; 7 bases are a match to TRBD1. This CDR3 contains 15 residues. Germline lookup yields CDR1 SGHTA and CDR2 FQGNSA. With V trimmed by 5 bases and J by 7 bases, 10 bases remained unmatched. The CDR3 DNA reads TGTGCCAGCAGCAAAAGACAGGGTAGTGGTGAAAAACTGTTTTTT. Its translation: CASSKRQGSGEKLFF.

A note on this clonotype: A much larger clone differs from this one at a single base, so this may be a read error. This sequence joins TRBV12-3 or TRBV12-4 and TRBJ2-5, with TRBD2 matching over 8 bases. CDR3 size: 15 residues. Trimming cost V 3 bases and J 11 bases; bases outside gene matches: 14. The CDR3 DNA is TGTGCCAGCAGTTTGTTGGTAACTAGCGGCAATGAGCAGTACTTC. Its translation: CASSLLVTSGNEQYF.

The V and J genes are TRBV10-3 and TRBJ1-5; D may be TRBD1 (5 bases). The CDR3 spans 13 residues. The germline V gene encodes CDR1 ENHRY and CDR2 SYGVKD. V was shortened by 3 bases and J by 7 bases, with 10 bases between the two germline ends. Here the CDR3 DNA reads TGTGCCATCAGTGATTGGGGGGACCAGCCCCAGCATTTT. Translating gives CAISDWGDQPQHF.

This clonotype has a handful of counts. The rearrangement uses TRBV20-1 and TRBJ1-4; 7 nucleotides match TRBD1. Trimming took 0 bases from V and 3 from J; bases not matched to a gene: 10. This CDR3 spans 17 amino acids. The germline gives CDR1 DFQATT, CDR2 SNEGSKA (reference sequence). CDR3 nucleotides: TGCAGTGCTAGAGACAGATGGAGACAGGGTGCTAATGAAAAACTGTTTTTT. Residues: CSARDRWRQGANEKLFF.

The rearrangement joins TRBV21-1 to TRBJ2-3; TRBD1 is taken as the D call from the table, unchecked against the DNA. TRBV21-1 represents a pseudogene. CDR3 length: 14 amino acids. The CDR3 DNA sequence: TGTGCCAGCAGCCCCGGGACAGGGGGGGATACGCAGTATTTT. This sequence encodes CASSPGTGGDTQYF.

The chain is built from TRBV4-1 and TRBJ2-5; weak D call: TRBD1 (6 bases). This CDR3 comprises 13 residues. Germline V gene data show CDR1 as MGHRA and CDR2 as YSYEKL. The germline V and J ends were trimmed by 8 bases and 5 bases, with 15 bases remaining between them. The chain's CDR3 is CASSTGFLETQYF. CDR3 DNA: TGCGCCAGCTCCACAGGGTTTTTGGAGACCCAGTACTTC.

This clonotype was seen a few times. CDR3 region: CASRSGQGAMDGYTF. The CDR3, as DNA: TGTGCCAGCAGATCAGGACAGGGGGCGATGGACGGCTACACCTTC. This chain uses TRBV7-3 with TRBJ1-2, with 11 bases aligning to TRBD1. V trimming: 6 bases; J trimming: 8 bases; junction bases outside the gene matches: 11. The CDR3 runs 15 residues. The germline CDR1 and CDR2 sequences are SGHTA and FQGTGA.

The CDR3: CASSPQGGSSYNEQFF. CDR3 nucleotides: TGCGCCAGCAGCCCACAGGGGGGAAGCTCCTACAATGAGCAGTTCTTC. The chain is built from TRBV5-1 and TRBJ2-1, with TRBD1 identical over 8 bases. V shed 4 bases and J 0 bases; nucleotides not matched to a gene: 6. The germline V gene encodes CDR1 SGHRS and CDR2 YFSETQ. CDR3 length: 16 amino acids.

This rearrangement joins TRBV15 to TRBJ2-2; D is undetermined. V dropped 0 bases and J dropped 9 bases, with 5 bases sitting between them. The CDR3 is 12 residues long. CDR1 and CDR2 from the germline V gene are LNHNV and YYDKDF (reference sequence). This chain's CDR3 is CATSRDYRELFF. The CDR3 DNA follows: TGTGCCACCAGCAGAGATTATAGGGAGCTGTTTTTT. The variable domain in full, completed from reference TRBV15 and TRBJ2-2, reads DAMVIQNPRYQVTQFGKPVTLSCSQTLNHNVMYWYQQKSSQAPKLLFHYYDKDFNNEADTPDNFQSRRPNTSFCFLDIRSPGLGDTAMYLCATSRDYRELFFGEGSRLTVL.

CDR3 sequence reads: CASSLKTSSYNEQFF. The CDR3 coding sequence is TGTGCCAGCAGCCTCAAGACTAGCTCCTACAATGAGCAGTTCTTC. This sequence joins TRBV3-1 and TRBJ2-1; D perhaps matches TRBD2 (6 bases). CDR3 length: 15 amino acids. The V end was cut by 4 bases, the J end by 0 bases, with 10 bases between. CDR1 LGHDT and CDR2 YNNKEL come from the germline V gene (reference sequence).

CDR3 DNA: TGCAGTGCTAGTGAACCGGGAGGCTACATCACAGATACGCAGTATTTT. Its protein product is CSASEPGGYITDTQYF. The genes are TRBV20-1 and TRBJ2-3; 7 nucleotides align to TRBD2. CDR1 DFQATT and CDR2 SNEGSKA come from the germline V gene (reference sequence). This CDR3 comprises 16 residues. With 3 bases clipped from V and 2 bases from J, the junction kept 11 bases outside the gene matches.

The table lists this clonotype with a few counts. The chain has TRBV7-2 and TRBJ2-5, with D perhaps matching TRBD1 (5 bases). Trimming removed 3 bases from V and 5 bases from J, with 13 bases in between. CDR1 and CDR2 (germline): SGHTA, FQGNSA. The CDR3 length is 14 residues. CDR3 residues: CASSLRRARETQYF. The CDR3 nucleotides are TGTGCCAGCAGCTTGCGCAGGGCTAGGGAGACCCAGTACTTC.

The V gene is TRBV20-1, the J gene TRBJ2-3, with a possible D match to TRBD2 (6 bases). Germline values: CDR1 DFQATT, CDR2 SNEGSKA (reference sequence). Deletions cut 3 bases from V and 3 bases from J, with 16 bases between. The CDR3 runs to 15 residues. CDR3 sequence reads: CSARDTGTATDTQYF. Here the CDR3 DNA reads TGCAGTGCTAGGGATACCGGGACTGCAACAGATACGCAGTATTTT.

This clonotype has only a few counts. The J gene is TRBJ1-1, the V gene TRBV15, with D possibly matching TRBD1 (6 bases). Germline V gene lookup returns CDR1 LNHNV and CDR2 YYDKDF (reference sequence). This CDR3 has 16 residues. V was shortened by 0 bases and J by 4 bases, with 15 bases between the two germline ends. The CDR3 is CATSRDRGVGGTEAFF. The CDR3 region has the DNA TGTGCCACCAGCAGAGATAGGGGGGTAGGTGGCACTGAAGCTTTCTTT. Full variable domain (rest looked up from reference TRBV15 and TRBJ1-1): DAMVIQNPRYQVTQFGKPVTLSCSQTLNHNVMYWYQQKSSQAPKLLFHYYDKDFNNEADTPDNFQSRRPNTSFCFLDIRSPGLGDTAMYLCATSRDRGVGGTEAFFGQGTRLTVV.

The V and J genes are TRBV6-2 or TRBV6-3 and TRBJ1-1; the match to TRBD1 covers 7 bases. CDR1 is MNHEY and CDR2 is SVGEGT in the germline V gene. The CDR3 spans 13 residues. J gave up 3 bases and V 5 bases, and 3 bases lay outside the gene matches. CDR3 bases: TGTGCCAGCAGTGACGGGACAGACACTGAAGCTTTCTTT. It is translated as CASSDGTDTEAFF.